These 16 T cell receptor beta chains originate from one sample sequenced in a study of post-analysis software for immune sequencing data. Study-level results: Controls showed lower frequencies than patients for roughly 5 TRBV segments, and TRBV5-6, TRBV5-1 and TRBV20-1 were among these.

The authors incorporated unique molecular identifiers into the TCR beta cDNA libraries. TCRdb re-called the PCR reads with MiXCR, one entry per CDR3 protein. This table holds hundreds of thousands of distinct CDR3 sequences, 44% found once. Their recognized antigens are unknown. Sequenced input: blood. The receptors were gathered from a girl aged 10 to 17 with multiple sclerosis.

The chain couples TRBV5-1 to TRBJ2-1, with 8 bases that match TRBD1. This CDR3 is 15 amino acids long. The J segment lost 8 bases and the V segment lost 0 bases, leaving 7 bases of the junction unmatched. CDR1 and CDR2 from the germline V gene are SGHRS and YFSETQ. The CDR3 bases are TGCGCCAGCAGCTTGGGGGCAGGGGGCCGTGATGAGCAGTTCTTC. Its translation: CASSLGAGGRDEQFF.

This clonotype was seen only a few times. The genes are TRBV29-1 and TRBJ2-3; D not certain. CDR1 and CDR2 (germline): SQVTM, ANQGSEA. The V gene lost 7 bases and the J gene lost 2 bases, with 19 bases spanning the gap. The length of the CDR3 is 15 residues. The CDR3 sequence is CSASEESRSTDTQYF. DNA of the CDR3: TGCAGCGCCAGCGAAGAGAGCAGGTCCACAGATACGCAGTATTTT.

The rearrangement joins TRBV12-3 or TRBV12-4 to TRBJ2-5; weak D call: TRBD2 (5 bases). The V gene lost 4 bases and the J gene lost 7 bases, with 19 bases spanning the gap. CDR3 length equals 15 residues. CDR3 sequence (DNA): TGTGCCAGCAGTTCCCCCGCGGAGGTAGGATTGACCCAGTACTTC. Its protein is CASSSPAEVGLTQYF.

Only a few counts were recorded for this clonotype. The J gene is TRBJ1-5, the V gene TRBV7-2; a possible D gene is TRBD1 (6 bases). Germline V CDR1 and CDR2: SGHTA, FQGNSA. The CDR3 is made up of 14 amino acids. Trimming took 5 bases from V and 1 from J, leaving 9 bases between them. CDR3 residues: CASSTGQSNQPQHF. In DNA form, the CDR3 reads TGTGCCAGCAGCACGGGACAAAGCAATCAGCCCCAGCATTTT.

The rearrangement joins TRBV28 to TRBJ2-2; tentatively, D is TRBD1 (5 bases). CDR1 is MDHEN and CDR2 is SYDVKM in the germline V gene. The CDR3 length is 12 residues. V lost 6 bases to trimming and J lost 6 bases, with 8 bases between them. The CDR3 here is CASRQEPGELFF. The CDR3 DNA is TGTGCCAGCAGACAGGAACCCGGGGAGCTGTTTTTT.

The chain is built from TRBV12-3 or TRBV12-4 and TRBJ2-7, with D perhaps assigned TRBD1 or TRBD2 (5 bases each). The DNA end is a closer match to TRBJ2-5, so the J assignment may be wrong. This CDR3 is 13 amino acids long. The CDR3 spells CASRPGWGETQYF. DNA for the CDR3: TGTGCCAGCAGACCGGGCTGGGGGGAGACCCAGTACTTC.

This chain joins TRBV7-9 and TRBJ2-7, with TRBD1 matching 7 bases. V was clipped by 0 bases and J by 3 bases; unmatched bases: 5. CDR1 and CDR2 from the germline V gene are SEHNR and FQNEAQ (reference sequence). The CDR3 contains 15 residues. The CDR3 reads CASSLAPGGYYEQYF. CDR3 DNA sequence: TGTGCCAGCAGCTTAGCCCCAGGGGGATACTACGAGCAGTACTTC.

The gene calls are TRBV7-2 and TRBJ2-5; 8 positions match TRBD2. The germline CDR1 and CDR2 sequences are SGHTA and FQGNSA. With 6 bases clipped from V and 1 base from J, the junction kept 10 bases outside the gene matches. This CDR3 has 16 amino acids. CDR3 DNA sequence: TGTGCCAGCAGTCCTACGGTCACTAGCGGCCAAGAGACCCAGTACTTC. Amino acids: CASSPTVTSGQETQYF.

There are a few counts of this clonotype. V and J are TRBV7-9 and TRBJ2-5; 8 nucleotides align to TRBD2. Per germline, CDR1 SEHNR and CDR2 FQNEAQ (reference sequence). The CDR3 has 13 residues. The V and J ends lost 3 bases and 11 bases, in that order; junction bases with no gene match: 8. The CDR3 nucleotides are TGTGCCAGCAGCTTTAGCGGGGTGTGGGAGCAGTACTTC. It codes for CASSFSGVWEQYF. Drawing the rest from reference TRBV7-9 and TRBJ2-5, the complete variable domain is DTGVSQNPRHKITKRGQNVTFRCDPISEHNRLYWYRQTLGQGPEFLTYFQNEAQLEKSRLLSDRFSAERPKGSFSTLEIQRTEQGDSAMYLCASSFSGVWEQYFGPGTRLLVL.

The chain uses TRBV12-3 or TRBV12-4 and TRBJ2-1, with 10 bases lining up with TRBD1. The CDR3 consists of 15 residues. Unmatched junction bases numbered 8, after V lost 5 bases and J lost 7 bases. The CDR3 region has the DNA TGTGCCAGCAGTACCCGGACGGACAGGGGGAATGAGCAGTTCTTC. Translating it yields CASSTRTDRGNEQFF.

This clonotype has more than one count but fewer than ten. The CDR3 DNA sequence: TGCGCCAGCAGCTTGGCCCAGGGGGCTGGCACAGATACGCAGTATTTT. Translation: CASSLAQGAGTDTQYF. The genes are TRBV5-1 and TRBJ2-3, with 8 bases matching TRBD1. Germline CDR1 is SGHRS and CDR2 is YFSETQ. Trimming took 0 bases from V and 1 from J; bases not matched to a gene: 4. CDR3 length: 16 residues.

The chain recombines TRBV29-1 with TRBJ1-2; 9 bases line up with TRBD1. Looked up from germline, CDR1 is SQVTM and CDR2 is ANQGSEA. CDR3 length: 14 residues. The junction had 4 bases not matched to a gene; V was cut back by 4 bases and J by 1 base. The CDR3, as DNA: TGCAGCGTTGTAAGACAGGGGGTTAACTATGGCTACACCTTC. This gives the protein CSVVRQGVNYGYTF.

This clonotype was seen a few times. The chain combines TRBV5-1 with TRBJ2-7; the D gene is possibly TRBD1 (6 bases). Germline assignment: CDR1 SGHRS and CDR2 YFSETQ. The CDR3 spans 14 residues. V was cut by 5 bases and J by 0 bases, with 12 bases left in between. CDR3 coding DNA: TGCGCCAGCAGGTGGACAGTTGGCTCCTACGAGCAGTACTTC. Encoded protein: CASRWTVGSYEQYF.

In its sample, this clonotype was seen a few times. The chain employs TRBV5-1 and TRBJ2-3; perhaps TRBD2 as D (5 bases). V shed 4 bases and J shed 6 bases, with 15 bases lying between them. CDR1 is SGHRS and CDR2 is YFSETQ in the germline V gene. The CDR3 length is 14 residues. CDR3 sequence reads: CASSPTGRGDTQYF. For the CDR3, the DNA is TGCGCCAGCAGCCCTACCGGCCGCGGGGATACGCAGTATTTT. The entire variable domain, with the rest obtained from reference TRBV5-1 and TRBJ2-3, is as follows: KAGVTQTPRYLIKTRGQQVTLSCSPISGHRSVSWYQQTPGQGLQFLFEYFSETQRNKGNFPGRFSGRQFSNSRSEMNVSTLELGDSALYLCASSPTGRGDTQYFGPGTRLTVL.

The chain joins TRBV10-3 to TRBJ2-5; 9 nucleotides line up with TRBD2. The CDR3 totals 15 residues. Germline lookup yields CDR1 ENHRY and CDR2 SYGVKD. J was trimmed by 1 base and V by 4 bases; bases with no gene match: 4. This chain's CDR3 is CAISGLAASQETQYF. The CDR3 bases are TGTGCCATCAGTGGACTAGCGGCCAGCCAAGAGACCCAGTACTTC.

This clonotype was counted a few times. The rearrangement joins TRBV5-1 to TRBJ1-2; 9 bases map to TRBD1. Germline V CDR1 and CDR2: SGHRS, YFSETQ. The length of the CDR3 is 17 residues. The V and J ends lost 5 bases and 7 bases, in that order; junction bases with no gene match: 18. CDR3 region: CASSSTVRDRERFGYTF. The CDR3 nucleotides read TGCGCCAGCAGTTCAACCGTCCGGGACAGGGAACGGTTTGGCTACACCTTC.